Given below is one T cell receptor (beta chain) in context. This entry is derived from a study of blood T cell repertoires in COVID-19. Overall study: Samples of COVID-19 (acute and convalescent) were obtained from the United States, Italy and Spain. T cells, B-cell-depleted T cells, or PBMCs supplied cDNA or gDNA.

In germline, CDR1 is SGHAT, CDR2 FQNNGV. Losses at the gene ends were 4 bases for V and 3 bases for J; bases not matched to a gene: 3. The CDR3 contains 14 residues. Original analysis: The assay estimated nucleated cells by amplifying reference gene primers. Profiling relied on immunoSEQ multiplex PCR, and the TCRdb table lists in-frame clones only, not all of them. V and J calls and clone size are copied from that table; D and trimming were computed from the DNA. The profile covers under 150,000 clones, with about 88% appearing a single time and around 3.7% taken by the ten largest. V and J are TRBV11-2 and TRBJ1-1; 9 bases fit TRBD1. Sequences were obtained from peripheral blood. This receptor was identified in a man aged 45 to 65 with active COVID-19. CDR3 region: CASSYRDRDTEAFF. The CDR3 DNA sequence: TGTGCCAGCAGCTACCGGGACAGGGACACTGAAGCTTTCTTT.